The clone carrying this T cell receptor (beta chain) was observed a handful of times. The CDR3 length is 14 residues. The germline V gene has CDR1 MGHRA and CDR2 YSYEKL. Deletions cut 4 bases from V and 1 base from J, with 9 bases between. The sample originates from a study of CD8 T cells in ankylosing spondylitis. Each CDR3 protein gets one entry after TCRdb re-called the 5' RACE reads with MiXCR. The repertoire consists of roughly 280,000 distinct CDR3 sequences, with 20% occurring once and the leading ten covering around 8%. The sample comprised blood, either unsorted or a sorted T cell fraction (not recorded which). V usage is TRBV4-1 and J usage is TRBJ2-3; no definite D call. This sequence originates from a male donor with ankylosing spondylitis or in good health (not recorded which). CDR3 in amino acids: CASSRIAGTDTQYF. The CDR3, as DNA: TGCGCCAGCAGCCGCATCGCAGGCACAGATACGCAGTATTTT.